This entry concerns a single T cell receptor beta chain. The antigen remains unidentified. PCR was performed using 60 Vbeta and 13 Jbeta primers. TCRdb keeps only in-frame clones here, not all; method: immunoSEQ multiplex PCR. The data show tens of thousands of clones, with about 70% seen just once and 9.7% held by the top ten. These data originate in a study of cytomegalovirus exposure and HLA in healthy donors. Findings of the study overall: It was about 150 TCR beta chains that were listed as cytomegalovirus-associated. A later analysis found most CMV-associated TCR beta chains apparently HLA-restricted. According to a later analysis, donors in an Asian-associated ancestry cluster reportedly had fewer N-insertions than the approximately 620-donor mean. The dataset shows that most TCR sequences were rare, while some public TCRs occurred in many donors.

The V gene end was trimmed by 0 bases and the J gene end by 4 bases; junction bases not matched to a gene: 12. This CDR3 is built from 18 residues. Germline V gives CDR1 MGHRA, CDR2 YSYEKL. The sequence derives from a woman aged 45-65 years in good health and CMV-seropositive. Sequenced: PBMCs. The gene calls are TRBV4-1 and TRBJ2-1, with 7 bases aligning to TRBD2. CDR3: CASSQDKNAGDVYNEQFF. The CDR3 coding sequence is TGCGCCAGCAGCCAAGATAAGAACGCGGGAGACGTTTACAATGAGCAGTTCTTC.